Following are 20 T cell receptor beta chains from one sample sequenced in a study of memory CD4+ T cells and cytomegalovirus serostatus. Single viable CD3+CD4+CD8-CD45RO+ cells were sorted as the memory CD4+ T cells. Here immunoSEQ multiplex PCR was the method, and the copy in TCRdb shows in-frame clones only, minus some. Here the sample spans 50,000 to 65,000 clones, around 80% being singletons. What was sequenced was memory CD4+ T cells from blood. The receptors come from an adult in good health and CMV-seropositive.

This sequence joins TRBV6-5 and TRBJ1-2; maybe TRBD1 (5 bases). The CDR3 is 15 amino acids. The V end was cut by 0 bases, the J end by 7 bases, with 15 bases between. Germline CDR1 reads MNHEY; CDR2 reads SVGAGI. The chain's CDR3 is CASSYSAGTRFGYTF. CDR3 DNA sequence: TGTGCCAGCAGTTACTCGGCTGGGACTCGCTTTGGCTACACCTTC.

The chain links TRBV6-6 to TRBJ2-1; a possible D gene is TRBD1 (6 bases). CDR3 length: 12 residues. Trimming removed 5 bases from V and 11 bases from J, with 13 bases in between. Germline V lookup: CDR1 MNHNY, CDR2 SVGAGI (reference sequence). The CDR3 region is CASSRGQSKQFF. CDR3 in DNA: TGTGCCAGCAGTCGAGGACAGTCGAAGCAGTTCTTC.

The CDR3 nucleotides are TGCGCCAGCAGCTTGGTCGGGATGATCTACGAGCAGTACTTC. Translation: CASSLVGMIYEQYF. The chain links TRBV5-1 to TRBJ2-7, with a possible D match to TRBD2 (5 bases). Germline V CDR1 and CDR2: SGHRS, YFSETQ. The CDR3 loop spans 14 amino acids. V lost 0 bases and J lost 3, with 10 bases in between.

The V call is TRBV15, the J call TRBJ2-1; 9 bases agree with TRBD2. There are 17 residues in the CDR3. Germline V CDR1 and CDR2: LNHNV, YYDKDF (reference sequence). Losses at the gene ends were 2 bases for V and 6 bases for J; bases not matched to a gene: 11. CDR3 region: CATSRPPGGRAFNEQFF. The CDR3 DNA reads TGTGCCACCAGCAGACCCCCAGGCGGGAGGGCCTTCAATGAGCAGTTCTTC.

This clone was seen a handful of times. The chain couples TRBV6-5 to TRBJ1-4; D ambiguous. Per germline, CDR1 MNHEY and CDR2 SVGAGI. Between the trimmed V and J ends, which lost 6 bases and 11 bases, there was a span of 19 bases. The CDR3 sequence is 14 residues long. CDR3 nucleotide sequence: TGTGCCAGCAGCACCGACCGTTCTATGAACAAACTGTTTTTT. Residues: CASSTDRSMNKLFF.

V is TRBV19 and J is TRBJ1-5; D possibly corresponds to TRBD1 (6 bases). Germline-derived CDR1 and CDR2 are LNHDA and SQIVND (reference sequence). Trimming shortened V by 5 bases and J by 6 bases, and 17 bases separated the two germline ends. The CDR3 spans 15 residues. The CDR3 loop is CASSLHPDRSQPQHF. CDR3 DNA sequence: TGTGCCAGTAGTCTCCACCCCGACAGGAGTCAGCCCCAGCATTTT.

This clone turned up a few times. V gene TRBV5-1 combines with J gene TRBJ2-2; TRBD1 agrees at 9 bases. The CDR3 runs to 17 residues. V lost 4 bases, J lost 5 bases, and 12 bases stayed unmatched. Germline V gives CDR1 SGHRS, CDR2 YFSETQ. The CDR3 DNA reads TGCGCCAGCAGCCCCCTACCACCGGGACAGGGTACCGGGGAGCTGTTTTTT. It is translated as CASSPLPPGQGTGELFF.

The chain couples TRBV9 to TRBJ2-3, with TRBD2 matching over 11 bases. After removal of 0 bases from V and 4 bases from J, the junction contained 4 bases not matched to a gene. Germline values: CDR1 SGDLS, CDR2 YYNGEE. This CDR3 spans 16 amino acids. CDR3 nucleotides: TGTGCCAGCAGCGTAGGGCTAGCGGGAGGCCCAGATACGCAGTATTTT. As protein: CASSVGLAGGPDTQYF. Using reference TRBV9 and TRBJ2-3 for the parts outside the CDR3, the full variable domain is DSGVTQTPKHLITATGQRVTLRCSPRSGDLSVYWYQQSLDQGLQFLIQYYNGEERAKGNILERFSAQQFPDLHSELNLSSLELGDSALYFCASSVGLAGGPDTQYFGPGTRLTVL.

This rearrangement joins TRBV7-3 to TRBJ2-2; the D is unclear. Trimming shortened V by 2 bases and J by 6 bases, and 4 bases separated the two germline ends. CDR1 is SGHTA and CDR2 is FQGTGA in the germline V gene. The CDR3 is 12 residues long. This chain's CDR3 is CASSLSPGELFF. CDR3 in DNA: TGTGCCAGCAGCTTATCCCCCGGGGAGCTGTTTTTT.

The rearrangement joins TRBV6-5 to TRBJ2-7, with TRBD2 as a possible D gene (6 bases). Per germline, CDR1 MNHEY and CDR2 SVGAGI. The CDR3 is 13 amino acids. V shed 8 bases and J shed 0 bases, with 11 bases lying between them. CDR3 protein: CASVRGNSYEQYF. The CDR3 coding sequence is TGTGCCAGCGTCCGGGGGAACTCCTACGAGCAGTACTTC.

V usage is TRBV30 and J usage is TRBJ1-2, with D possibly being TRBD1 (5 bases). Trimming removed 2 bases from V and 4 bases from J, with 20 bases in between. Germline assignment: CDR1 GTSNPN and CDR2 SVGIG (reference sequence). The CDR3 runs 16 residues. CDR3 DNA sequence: TGTGCCTGGAGTAACCACCTGCGGGGAGGGACCTATGGCTACACCTTC. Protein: CAWSNHLRGGTYGYTF.

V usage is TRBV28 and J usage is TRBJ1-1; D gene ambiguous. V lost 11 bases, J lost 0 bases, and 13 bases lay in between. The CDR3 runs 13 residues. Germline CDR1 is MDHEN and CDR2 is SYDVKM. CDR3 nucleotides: TGTGCCGCAAGAGGACGGATGAACACTGAAGCTTTCTTT. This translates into CAARGRMNTEAFF.

The CDR3 is CASRADRGFTEAFF. CDR3 DNA sequence: TGTGCCAGTAGAGCAGACAGGGGTTTCACTGAAGCTTTCTTT. This chain joins TRBV19 and TRBJ1-1; TRBD1 matches 8 bases. The J segment lost 4 bases and the V segment lost 6 bases, leaving 7 bases of the junction unmatched. This CDR3 spans 14 amino acids. Per the germline V gene, CDR1 is LNHDA and CDR2 is SQIVND (reference sequence). Based on the CDR3 plus reference TRBV19 and TRBJ1-1, the full variable domain is DGGITQSPKYLFRKEGQNVTLSCEQNLNHDAMYWYRQDPGQGLRLIYYSQIVNDFQKGDIAEGYSVSREKKESFPLTVTSAQKNPTAFYLCASRADRGFTEAFFGQGTRLTVV.

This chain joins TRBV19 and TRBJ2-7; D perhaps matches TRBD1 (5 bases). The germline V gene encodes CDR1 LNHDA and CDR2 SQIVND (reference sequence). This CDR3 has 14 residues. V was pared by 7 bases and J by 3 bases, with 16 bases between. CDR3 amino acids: CASTRQPFSYEQYF. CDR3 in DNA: TGTGCCAGTACTCGACAGCCGTTTAGCTACGAGCAGTACTTC. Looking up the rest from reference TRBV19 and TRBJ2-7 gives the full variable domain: DGGITQSPKYLFRKEGQNVTLSCEQNLNHDAMYWYRQDPGQGLRLIYYSQIVNDFQKGDIAEGYSVSREKKESFPLTVTSAQKNPTAFYLCASTRQPFSYEQYFGPGTRLTVT.

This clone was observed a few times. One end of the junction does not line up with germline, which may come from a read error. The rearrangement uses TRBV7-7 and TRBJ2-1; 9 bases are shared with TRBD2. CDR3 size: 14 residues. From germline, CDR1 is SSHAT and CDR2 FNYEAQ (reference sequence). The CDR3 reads CASSPSGTGGEQFF. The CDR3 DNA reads TGTGCTAGCAGCCCTAGCGGGACGGGGGGAGAGCAGTTCTTC.

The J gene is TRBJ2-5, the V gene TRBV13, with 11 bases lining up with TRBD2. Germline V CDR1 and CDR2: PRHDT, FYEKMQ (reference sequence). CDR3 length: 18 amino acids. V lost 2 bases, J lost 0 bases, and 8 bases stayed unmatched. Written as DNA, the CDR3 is TGTGCCAGCAGCTTAAGAGCTAGCGGGGGGCGGTACCAAGAGACCCAGTACTTC. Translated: CASSLRASGGRYQETQYF.

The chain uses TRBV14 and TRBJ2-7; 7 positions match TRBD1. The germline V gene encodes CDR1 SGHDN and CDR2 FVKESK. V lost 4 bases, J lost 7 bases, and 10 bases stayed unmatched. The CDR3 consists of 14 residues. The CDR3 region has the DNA TGTGCCAGCAGCCCACGACAGGGTTTGAGGGAGCAGTACTTC. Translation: CASSPRQGLREQYF.

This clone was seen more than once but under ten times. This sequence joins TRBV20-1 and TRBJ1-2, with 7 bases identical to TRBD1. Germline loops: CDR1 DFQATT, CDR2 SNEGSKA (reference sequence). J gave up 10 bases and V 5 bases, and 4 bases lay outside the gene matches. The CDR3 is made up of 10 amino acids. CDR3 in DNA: TGCAGTGCTGGGGACAGTTTCTACACCTTC. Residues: CSAGDSFYTF.

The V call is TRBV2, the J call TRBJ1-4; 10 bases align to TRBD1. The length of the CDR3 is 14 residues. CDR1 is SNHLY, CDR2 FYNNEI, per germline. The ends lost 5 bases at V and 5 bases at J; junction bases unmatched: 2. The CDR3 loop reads CASSRTGGNEKLFF. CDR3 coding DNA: TGTGCCAGCAGTCGGACAGGGGGGAATGAAAAACTGTTTTTT.

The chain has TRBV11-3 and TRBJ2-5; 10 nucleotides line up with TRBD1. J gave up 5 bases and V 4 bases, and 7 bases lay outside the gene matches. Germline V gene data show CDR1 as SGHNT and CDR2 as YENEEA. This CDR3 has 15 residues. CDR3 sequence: CASSSETGGRETQYF. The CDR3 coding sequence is TGTGCCAGCAGCTCGGAGACAGGGGGCCGGGAGACCCAGTACTTC.